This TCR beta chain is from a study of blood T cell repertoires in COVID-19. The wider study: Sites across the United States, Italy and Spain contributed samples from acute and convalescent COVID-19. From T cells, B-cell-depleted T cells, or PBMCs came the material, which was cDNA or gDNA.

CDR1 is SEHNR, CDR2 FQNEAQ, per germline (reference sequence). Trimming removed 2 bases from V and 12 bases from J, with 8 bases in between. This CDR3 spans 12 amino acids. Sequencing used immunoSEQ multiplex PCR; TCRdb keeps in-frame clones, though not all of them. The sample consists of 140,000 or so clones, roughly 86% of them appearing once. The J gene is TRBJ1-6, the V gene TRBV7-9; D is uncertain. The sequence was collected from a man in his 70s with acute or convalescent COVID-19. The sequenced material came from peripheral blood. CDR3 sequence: CASSLFRGPLHF. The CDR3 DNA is TGTGCCAGCAGCTTATTCAGAGGACCCCTCCACTTT.